The table lists the clone carrying this T cell receptor beta chain with a few counts. Germline V gene sequence: CDR1 SQVTM, CDR2 ANQGSEA. The CDR3 covers 16 residues. J gave up 2 bases and V 3 bases, and 10 bases lay outside the gene matches. The entry originates in a study of technical replicates of blood from a handful of donors. Only in-frame clones appear in the TCRdb table, and some are missing; sequencing was by immunoSEQ multiplex PCR. This sample has some 83,000 clones, with around nine tenths found just once. V is TRBV29-1 and J is TRBJ1-1; 9 bases fit TRBD1. This TCR came from a human donor in good health. Sequencing was done on a sample of T cells isolated from PBMCs. CDR3 region: CSVDSPRTGDNTEAFF. CDR3 DNA: TGCAGCGTTGATTCTCCGAGGACAGGGGATAACACTGAAGCTTTCTTT.